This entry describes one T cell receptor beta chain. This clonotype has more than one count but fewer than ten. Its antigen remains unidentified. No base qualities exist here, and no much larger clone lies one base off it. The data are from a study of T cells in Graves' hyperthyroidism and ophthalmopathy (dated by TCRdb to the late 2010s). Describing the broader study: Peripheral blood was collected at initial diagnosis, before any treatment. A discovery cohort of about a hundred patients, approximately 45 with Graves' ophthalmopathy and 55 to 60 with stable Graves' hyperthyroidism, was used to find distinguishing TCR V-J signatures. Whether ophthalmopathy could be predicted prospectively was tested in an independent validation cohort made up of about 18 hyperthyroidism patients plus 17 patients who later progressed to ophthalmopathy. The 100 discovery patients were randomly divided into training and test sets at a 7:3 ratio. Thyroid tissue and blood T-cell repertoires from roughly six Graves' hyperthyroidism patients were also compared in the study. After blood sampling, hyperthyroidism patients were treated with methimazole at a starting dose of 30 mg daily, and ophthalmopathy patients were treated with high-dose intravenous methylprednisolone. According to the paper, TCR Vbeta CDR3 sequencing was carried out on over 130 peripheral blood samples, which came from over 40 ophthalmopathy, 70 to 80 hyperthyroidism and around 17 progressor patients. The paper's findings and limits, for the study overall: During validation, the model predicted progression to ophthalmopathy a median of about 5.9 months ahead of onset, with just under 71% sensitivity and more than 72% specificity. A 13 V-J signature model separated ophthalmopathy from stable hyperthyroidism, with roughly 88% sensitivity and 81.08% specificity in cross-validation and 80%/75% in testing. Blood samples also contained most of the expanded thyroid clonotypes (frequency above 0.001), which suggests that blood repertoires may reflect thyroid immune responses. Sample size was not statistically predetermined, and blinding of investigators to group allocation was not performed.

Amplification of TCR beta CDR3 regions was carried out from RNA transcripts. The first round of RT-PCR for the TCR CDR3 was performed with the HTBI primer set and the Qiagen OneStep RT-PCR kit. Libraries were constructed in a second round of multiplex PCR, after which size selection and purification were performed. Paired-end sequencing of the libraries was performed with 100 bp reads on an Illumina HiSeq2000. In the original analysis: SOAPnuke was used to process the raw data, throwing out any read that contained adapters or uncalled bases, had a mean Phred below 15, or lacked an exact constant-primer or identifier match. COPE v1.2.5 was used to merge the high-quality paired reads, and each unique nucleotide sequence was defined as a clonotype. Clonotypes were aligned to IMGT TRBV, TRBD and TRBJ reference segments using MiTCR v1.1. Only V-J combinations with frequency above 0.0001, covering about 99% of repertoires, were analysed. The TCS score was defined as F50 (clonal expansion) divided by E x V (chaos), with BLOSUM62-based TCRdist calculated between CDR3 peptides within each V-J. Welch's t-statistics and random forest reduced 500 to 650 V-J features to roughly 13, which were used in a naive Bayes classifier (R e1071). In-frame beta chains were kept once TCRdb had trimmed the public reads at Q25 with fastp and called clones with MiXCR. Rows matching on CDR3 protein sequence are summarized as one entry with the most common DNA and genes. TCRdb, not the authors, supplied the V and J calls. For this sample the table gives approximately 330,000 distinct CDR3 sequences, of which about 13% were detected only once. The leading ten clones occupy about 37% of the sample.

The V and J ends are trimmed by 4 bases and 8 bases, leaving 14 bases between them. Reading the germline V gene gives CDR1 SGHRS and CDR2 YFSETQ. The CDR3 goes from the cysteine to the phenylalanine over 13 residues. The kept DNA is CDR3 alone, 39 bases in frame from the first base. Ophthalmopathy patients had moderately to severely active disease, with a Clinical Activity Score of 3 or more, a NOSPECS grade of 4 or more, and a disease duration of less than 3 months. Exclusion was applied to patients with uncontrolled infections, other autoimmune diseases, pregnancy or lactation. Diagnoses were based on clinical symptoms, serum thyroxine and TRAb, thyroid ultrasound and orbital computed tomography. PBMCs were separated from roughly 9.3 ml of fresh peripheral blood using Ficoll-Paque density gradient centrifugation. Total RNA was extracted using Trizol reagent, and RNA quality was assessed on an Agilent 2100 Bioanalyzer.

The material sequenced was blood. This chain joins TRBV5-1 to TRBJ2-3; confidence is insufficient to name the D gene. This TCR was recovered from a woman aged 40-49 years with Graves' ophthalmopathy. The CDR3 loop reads CASSQDGPGTQYF. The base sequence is TGCGCCAGCAGCCAAGACGGTCCGGGTACGCAGTATTTT. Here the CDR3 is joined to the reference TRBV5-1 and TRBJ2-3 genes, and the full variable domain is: KAGVTQTPRYLIKTRGQQVTLSCSPISGHRSVSWYQQTPGQGLQFLFEYFSETQRNKGNFPGRFSGRQFSNSRSEMNVSTLELGDSALYLCASSQDGPGTQYFGPGTRLTVL.